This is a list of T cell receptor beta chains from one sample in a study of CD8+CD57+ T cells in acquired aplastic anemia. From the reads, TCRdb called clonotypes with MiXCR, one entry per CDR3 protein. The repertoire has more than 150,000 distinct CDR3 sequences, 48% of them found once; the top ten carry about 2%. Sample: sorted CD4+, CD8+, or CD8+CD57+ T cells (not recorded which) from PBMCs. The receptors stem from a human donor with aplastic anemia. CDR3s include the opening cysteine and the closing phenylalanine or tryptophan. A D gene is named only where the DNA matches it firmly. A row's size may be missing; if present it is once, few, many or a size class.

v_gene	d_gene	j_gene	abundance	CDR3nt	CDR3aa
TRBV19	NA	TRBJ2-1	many	TGTGCCAGTAGTATCAAATCAGGCGGGACCGCCTACAATGAGCAGTTCTTC	CASSIKSGGTAYNEQFF
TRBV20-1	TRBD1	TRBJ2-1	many	TGCAGTGCCCTCGGACAGGGGGGCAATGAGCAGTTCTTC	CSALGQGGNEQFF
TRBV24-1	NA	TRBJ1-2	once	TGTGCCACCAGTGATTTGGGGGGCTACACCTTC	CATSDLGGYTF
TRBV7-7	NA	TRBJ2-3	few	TGTGCTAGCACAGATACGCAGTATTTT	CASTDTQYF
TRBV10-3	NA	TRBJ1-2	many	TGTGCCATCAGGGCAGATACTAACTATGGCTACACCTTC	CAIRADTNYGYTF
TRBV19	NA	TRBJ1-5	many	TGTGCCAGTCAGGACAACAATCAGCCCCAGCATTTT	CASQDNNQPQHF
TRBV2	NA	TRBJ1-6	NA	TGTGCCAGCAGTAAAGAACCGGGGTCACCCCTCCACTTT	CASSKEPGSPLHF
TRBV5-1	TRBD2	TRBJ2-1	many	TGCGCCAGCAGCGGTCTAGGTTCTAGCGGTTTAAATGAGCAGTTCTTC	CASSGLGSSGLNEQFF
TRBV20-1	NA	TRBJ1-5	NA	TGCAGTGCTAGAGTCGCTCCGCTCAATCAGCCCCAGCATTTT	CSARVAPLNQPQHF
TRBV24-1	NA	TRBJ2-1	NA	TGTGCCACCAGTGATCAGGCCGGGACTCCAAAGGGAAATGAGCAGTTCTTC	CATSDQAGTPKGNEQFF
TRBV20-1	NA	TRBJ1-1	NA	TGCATTGCCCTCACTGATCCTCGGAACACTGAAGCTTTCTTT	CIALTDPRNTEAFF
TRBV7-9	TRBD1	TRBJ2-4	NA	TGTGCCAGCATCTACTCTAGGGTCCGGGACAGGGGGTTTCGGAACATTCAGTACTTC	CASIYSRVRDRGFRNIQYF
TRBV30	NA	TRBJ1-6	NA	TGTGCCTGGAGTGTAACTAATTCACCCCTCCACTTT	CAWSVTNSPLHF
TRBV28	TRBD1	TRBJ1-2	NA	TGCGCCGGCAGTGGGACAGGGATGCCCTACACCTTC	CAGSGTGMPYTF
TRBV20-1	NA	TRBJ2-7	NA	TGCAGTGCTAGATTGCCCGCCTACGAGCAGTACTTC	CSARLPAYEQYF
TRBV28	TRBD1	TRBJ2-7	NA	TGTGCCAGCAGTTACCGGACAGGGGCACTTGGATACGAGCAGTACTTC	CASSYRTGALGYEQYF
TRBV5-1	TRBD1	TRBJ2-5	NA	TGCGCCAGCAGCTCCAGACAGGGGGCCTGGTTGGAGACCCAGTACTTC	CASSSRQGAWLETQYF
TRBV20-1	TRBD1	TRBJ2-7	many	TGCAGTGCGGCGGGACAGGGCTACGAGCAGTACTTC	CSAAGQGYEQYF
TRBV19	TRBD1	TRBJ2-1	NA	TGTGCCAGTAGTACCGGGACAGGAAACAATGAGCAGTTCTTC	CASSTGTGNNEQFF
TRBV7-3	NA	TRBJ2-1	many	TGTGCCAGCAGTCGGACTTCCAGCCTGGGGACTGAGCAGTTCTTC	CASSRTSSLGTEQFF
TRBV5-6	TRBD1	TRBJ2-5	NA	TGTGCCAGCAGCCAAGGGACAGGGCGTCAAGAGACCCAGAACTTC	CASSQGTGRQETQNF
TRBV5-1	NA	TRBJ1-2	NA	TGCGCCAGCAGCTTATATGGGACGTACGCGGACTCTAACTATGGCTACACCTTC	CASSLYGTYADSNYGYTF
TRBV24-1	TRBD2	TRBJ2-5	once	TGTGCCACCAGTGACTCCGGACTAGCGGTCCAAGAGACCCAGTACTTC	CATSDSGLAVQETQYF
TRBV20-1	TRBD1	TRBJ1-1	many	TGCAGTGCTAGGGACCACAGGGGCTCTGAAGCTTTCTTT	CSARDHRGSEAFF
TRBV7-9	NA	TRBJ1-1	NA	TGTGCCAGCAGCCGGACAGACAATGAGGGAGCTTTCTTT	CASSRTDNEGAFF
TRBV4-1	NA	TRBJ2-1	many	TGCGCCAGCAGCCACGGGGACACCATGAGGAATGAGCAGTTCTTC	CASSHGDTMRNEQFF
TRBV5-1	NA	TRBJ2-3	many	TGCGCCAGCAGCTTCGGCGGCACAGATACGCAGTATTTT	CASSFGGTDTQYF